A single TCR beta chain is shown here with its context. This entry is derived from a study of blood T cell repertoires in COVID-19. About the study: In each case, the material was cDNA or gDNA derived from T cells, B-cell-depleted T cells, or PBMCs.

The V and J ends lost 0 bases and 4 bases respectively, with 7 bases between them. Looked up from germline, CDR1 is LNHDA and CDR2 is SQIVND (reference sequence). The CDR3 extends over 15 amino acids. Using immunoSEQ multiplex PCR, the repertoire was profiled, and TCRdb retains in-frame clones only, with some absent. The sample carries 150,000 to 200,000 clones, 65% to 85% recorded once. Sequences were obtained from PBMCs or T cells enriched from blood (not recorded which). The clonotype originates from a man in his 70s who had been exposed to COVID-19. This rearrangement joins TRBV19 to TRBJ2-6, with D possibly matching TRBD1 (5 bases). The CDR3 here is CASSIEGAGANVLTF. The DNA of the CDR3 is TGTGCCAGTAGTATAGAAGGGGCCGGGGCCAACGTCCTGACTTTC.